The clone carrying this T cell receptor (beta chain) was counted between two and nine times. Via MiXCR, TCRdb re-called the RT-PCR reads, giving one row per CDR3 protein. In the table there are about 680,000 distinct CDR3 sequences, approximately 14% of which are singletons. V gave up 2 bases and J gave up 1 base, with 6 bases separating them. Per germline, CDR1 SGHRS and CDR2 YFSETQ. The CDR3 totals 13 residues. The gene calls are TRBV5-1 and TRBJ1-1; the D is unclear. This sequence was found in a female donor in good health, serving as a healthy control. The sample taken for sequencing was memory CD4+ T cells from blood. CDR3 region: CASSFEQNTEAFF. CDR3 sequence (DNA): TGCGCCAGCAGCTTCGAACAGAACACTGAAGCTTTCTTT.